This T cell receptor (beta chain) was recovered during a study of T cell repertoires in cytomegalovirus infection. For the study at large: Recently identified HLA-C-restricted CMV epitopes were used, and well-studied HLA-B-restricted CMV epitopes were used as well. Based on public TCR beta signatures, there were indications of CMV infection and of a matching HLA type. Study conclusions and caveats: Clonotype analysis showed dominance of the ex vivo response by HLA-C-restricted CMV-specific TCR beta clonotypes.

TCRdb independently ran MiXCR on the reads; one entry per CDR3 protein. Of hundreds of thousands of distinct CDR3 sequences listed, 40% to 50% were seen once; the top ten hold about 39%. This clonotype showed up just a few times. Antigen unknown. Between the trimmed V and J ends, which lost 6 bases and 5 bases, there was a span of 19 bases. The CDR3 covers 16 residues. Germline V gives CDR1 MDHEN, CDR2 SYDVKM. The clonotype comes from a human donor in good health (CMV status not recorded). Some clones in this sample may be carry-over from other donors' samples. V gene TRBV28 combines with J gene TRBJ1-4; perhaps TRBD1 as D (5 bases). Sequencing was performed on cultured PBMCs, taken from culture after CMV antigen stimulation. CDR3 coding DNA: TGTGCCAGCAGCTCCACCGGGACGGGGTCAAATGAAAAACTGTTTTTT. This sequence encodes CASSSTGTGSNEKLFF.